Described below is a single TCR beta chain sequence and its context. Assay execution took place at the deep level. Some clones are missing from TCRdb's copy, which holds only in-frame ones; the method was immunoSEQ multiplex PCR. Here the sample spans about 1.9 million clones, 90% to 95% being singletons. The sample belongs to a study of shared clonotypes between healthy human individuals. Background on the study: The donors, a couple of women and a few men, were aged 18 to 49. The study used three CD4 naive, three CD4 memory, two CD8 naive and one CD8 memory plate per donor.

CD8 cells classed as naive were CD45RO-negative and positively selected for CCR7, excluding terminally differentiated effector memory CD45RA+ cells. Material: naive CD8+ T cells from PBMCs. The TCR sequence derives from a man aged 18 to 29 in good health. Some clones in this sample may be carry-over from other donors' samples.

The CDR3 bases are TGTGCCAGTAGTAACCCCAGGACAGAAAACACCGGGGAGCTGTTTTTT. Its protein product is CASSNPRTENTGELFF. This chain uses TRBV19 with TRBJ2-2; TRBD1 might be the D (6 bases). The V gene's germline CDR1 is LNHDA and CDR2 SQIVND (reference sequence). This CDR3 region has 16 residues. Trimming cost V 4 bases and J 2 bases, with 14 bases left between them.